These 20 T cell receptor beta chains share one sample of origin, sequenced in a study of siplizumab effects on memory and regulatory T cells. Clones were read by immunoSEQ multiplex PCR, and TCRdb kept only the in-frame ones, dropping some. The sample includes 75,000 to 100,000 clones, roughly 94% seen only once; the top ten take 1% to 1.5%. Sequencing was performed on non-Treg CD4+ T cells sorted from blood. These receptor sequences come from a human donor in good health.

In nucleotides, the CDR3 is TGTGCTAGTGGTTCCACAGCGGGAGGCACAGATACGCAGTATTTT. It codes for CASGSTAGGTDTQYF. This chain joins TRBV12-5 and TRBJ2-3; 8 bases map to TRBD2. The germline V gene has CDR1 LGHNT and CDR2 FRNRAP. The CDR3 has 15 amino acids. Trimming took 4 bases from V and 1 from J; bases not matched to a gene: 4.

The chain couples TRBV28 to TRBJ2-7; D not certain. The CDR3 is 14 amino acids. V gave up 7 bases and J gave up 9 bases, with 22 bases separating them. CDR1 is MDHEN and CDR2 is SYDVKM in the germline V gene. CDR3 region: CASIAPTEPWTQYF. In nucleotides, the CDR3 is TGTGCCAGCATCGCACCAACCGAGCCTTGGACGCAGTACTTC.

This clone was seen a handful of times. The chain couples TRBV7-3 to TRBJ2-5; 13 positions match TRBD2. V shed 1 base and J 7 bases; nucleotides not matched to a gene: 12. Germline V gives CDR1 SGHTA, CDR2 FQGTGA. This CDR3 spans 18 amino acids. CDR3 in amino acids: CASSLRRTGTSGDGTQYF. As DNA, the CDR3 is TGTGCCAGCAGCTTAAGAAGAACGGGGACTAGCGGGGATGGGACCCAGTACTTC.

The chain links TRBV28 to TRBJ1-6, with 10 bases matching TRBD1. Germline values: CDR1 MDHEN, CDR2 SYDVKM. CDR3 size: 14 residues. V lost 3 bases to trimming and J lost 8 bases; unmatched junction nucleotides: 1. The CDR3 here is CASSLGQGYSPLHF. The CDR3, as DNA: TGTGCCAGCAGTTTGGGACAGGGGTATTCACCCCTCCACTTT.

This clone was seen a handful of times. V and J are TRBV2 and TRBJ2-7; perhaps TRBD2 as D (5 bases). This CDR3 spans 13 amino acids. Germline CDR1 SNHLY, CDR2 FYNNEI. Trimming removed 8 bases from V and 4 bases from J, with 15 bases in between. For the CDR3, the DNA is TGTGCCAGCGGAGCAGCGGTGGTTTACGAGCAGTACTTC. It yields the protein CASGAAVVYEQYF.

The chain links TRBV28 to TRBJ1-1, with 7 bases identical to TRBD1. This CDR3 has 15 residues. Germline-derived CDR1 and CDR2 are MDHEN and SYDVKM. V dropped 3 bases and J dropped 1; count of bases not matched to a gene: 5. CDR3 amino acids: CASSFAGTANTEAFF. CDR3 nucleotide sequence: TGTGCCAGCAGTTTCGCCGGGACAGCGAACACTGAAGCTTTCTTT.

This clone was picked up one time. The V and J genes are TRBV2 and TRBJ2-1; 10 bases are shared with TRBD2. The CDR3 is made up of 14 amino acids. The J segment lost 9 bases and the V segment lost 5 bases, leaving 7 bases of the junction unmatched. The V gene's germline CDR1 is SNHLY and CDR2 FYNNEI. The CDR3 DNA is TGTGCCAGCAGTTGGGTGCAGCGGGAGGGTGAGCAGTTCTTC. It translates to CASSWVQREGEQFF.

Here the CDR3 reads CASGLATTYLGPGELFF. The CDR3 nucleotides read TGTGCTAGTGGTTTGGCGACGACGTATTTAGGACCCGGGGAGCTGTTTTTT. The chain carries TRBV12-5 and TRBJ2-2; D unresolved. Germline CDR1 is LGHNT and CDR2 is FRNRAP. The CDR3 has 17 amino acids. V lost 1 base and J lost 6, with 18 bases in between.

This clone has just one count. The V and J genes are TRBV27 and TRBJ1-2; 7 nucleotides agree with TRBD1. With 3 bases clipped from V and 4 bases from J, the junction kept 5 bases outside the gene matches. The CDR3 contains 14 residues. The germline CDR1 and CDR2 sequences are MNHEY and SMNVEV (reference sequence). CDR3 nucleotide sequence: TGTGCCAGCAGTTTCACAACAGGGGTCTATGGCTACACCTTC. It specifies CASSFTTGVYGYTF.

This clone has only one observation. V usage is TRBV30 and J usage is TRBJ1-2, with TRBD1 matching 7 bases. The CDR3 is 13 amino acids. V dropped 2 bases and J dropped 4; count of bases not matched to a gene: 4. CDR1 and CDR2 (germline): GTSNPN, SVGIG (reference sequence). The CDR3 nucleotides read TGTGCCTGGAGTCCAGGGGACAGCTATGGCTACACCTTC. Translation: CAWSPGDSYGYTF.

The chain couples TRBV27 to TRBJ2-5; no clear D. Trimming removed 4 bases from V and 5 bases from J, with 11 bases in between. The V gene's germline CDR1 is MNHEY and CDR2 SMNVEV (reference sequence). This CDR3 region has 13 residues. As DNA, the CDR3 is TGTGCCAGCAGTTCTCAGGTCAGGGAGACCCAGTACTTC. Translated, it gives CASSSQVRETQYF.

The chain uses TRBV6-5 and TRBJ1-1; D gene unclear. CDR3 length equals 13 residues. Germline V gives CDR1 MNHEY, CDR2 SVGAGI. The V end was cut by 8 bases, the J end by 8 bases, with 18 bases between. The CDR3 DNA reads TGTGCCAGCTTGCGCGCGGGTCACGGGGAAGCTTTCTTT. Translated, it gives CASLRAGHGEAFF.

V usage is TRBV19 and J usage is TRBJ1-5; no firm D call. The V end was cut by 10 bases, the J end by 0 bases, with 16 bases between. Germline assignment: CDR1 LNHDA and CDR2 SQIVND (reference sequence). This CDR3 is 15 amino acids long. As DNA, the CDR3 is TGTGCCACTGAGTCACAGTCTAATAGCAATCAGCCCCAGCATTTT. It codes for CATESQSNSNQPQHF.

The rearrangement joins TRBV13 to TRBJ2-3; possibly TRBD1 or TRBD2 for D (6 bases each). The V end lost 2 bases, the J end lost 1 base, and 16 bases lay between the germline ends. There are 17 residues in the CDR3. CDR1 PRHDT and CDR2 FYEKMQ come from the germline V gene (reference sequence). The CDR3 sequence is CASSLIAGTRGTDTQYF. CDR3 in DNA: TGTGCCAGCAGCTTAATTGCGGGGACAAGGGGCACAGATACGCAGTATTTT.

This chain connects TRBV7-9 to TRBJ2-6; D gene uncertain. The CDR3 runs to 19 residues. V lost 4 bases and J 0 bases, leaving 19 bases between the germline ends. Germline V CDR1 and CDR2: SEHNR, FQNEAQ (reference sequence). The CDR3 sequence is CASSSEVGLTDSGANVLTF. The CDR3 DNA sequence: TGTGCCAGCAGCTCCGAGGTTGGGCTGACCGACTCTGGGGCCAACGTCCTGACTTTC.

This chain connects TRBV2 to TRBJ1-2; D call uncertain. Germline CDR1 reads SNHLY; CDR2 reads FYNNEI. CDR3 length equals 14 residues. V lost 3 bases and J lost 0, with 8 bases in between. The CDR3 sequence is CASSEARTNYGYTF. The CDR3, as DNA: TGTGCCAGCAGTGAGGCCAGAACTAACTATGGCTACACCTTC.

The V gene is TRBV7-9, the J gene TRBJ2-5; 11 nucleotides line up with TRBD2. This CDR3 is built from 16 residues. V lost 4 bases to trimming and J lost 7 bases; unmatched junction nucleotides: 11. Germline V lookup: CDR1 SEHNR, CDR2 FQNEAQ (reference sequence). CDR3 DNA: TGTGCCAGCAGCTCCTATAGCGGGAGGGCCGAGGGGACCCAGTACTTC. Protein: CASSSYSGRAEGTQYF.

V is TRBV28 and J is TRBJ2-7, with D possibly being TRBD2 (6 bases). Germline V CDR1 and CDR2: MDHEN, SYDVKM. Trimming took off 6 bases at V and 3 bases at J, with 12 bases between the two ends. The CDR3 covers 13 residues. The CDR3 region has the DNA TGTGCCAGCAGACTAGCAAACTTCTACGAGCAGTACTTC. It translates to CASRLANFYEQYF.

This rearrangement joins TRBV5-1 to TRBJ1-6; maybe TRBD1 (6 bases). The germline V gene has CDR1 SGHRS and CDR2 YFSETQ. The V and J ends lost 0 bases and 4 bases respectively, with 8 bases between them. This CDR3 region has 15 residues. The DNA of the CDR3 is TGCGCCAGCAGCTTGGAAGGGGGGTATAATTCACCCCTCCACTTT. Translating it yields CASSLEGGYNSPLHF.

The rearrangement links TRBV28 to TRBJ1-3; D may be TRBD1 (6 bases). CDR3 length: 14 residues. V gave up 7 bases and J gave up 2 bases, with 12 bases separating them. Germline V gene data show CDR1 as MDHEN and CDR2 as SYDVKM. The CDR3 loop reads CASTPDRAGNTIYF. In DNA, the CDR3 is TGTGCCAGCACCCCGGACAGAGCTGGAAACACCATATATTTT.